This TCR beta chain was sequenced during a study of blood T cell repertoires in COVID-19. Across the study: Samples representing acute and convalescent COVID-19 were sourced from the United States, Italy and Spain. Sample material is recorded as cDNA or gDNA derived from T cells, B-cell-depleted T cells, or PBMCs.

On this clone itself: This same CDR3 is encoded by further DNA sequences in the sample.

The protocol was immunoSEQ multiplex PCR, while the TCRdb copy is restricted to in-frame clones and leaves out a portion. The sample shows 250,000 to 300,000 clones, 86% of them seen only once. Germline CDR1 and CDR2: GTSNPN and SVGIG (reference sequence). Deletions cut 0 bases from V and 0 bases from J, with 6 bases between. This CDR3 contains 13 residues. Sequences were obtained from peripheral blood. The rearrangement uses TRBV30 and TRBJ2-7; possibly TRBD1 for D (6 bases). The clonotype comes from a young man with active or convalescent COVID-19. The CDR3 DNA reads as TGTGCCTGGAGTGTAGGGGGCTCCTACGAGCAGTACTTC. Translation gives CAWSVGGSYEQYF.